Following are 25 T cell receptor beta chains from one sample sequenced in a study of long-term antiretroviral therapy in people with HIV. Survey-level immunoSEQ v3.0 assays were run. Only in-frame clones appear in the TCRdb table, and some are missing; sequencing was by immunoSEQ multiplex PCR. The repertoire has about 21,000 clones, around 86% of them found once; the top ten carry roughly an eighth. The source material was unsorted PBMCs, sampled 0.1 years before starting antiretroviral therapy. The receptors shown here come from a man in his forties with HIV.

This chain connects TRBV18 to TRBJ1-3; TRBD1 is a possible D gene (5 bases). The CDR3 consists of 18 residues. Trimming removed 3 bases at V and 0 bases at J, with 18 bases between. Germline V gene data show CDR1 as KGHSH and CDR2 as LQKENI. As DNA, the CDR3 is TGTGCCAGCTCACCTGCGAGCGGAGCAGGGACCTCTGGAAACACCATATATTTT. The encoded protein is CASSPASGAGTSGNTIYF.

This chain uses TRBV5-1 with TRBJ2-5; D not resolved. This CDR3 region has 14 residues. CDR1 is SGHRS, CDR2 YFSETQ, per germline. V gave up 4 bases and J gave up 6 bases, with 16 bases separating them. The CDR3, as DNA: TGCGCCAGCAGCCTGAACCCCGACACAAAGACCCAGTACTTC. Translation: CASSLNPDTKTQYF.

This chain connects TRBV7-2 to TRBJ2-1; weak D call: TRBD1 (5 bases). Per the germline V gene, CDR1 is SGHTA and CDR2 is FQGNSA. The CDR3 is 14 residues long. The V gene lost 1 base and the J gene lost 6 bases, with 10 bases spanning the gap. CDR3 region: CASSLGNRLNEQFF. CDR3 DNA sequence: TGTGCCAGCAGCTTAGGCAACAGGCTCAATGAGCAGTTCTTC.

This chain connects TRBV7-3 to TRBJ1-1; perhaps TRBD1 as D (6 bases). This CDR3 is 13 amino acids long. The germline V gene encodes CDR1 SGHTA and CDR2 FQGTGA. V was trimmed by 3 bases and J by 4 bases, leaving 9 bases between them. The CDR3 reads CASSLPGATEAFF. CDR3 in DNA: TGTGCCAGCAGCTTGCCAGGGGCCACTGAAGCTTTCTTT.

V and J are TRBV14 and TRBJ2-1; TRBD2 aligns across 8 bases. This CDR3 region has 17 residues. Germline V gene lookup returns CDR1 SGHDN and CDR2 FVKESK. Trimming cost V 4 bases and J 2 bases; bases outside gene matches: 10. DNA of the CDR3: TGTGCCAGCAGCCCTCTTCCTTTACTAGCGGCCTACAATGAGCAGTTCTTC. Protein: CASSPLPLLAAYNEQFF. Filled out from reference TRBV14 and TRBJ2-1, the complete variable domain reads EAGVTQFPSHSVIEKGQTVTLRCDPISGHDNLYWYRRVMGKEIKFLLHFVKESKQDESGMPNNRFLAERTGGTYSTLKVQPAELEDSGVYFCASSPLPLLAAYNEQFFGPGTRLTVL.

The V gene is TRBV7-6, the J gene TRBJ2-5; possible D gene TRBD2, 6 bases. The germline CDR1 and CDR2 sequences are SGHVS and FNYEAQ. V lost 1 base and J lost 5, with 11 bases in between. The CDR3 runs to 14 residues. CDR3 sequence: CASSLGDWPETQYF. The DNA for the CDR3 is TGTGCCAGCAGCTTAGGGGACTGGCCGGAGACCCAGTACTTC. The full variable domain, completed using reference TRBV7-6 and TRBJ2-5, is GAGVSQSPRYKVTKRGQDVALRCDPISGHVSLYWYRQALGQGPEFLTYFNYEAQQDKSGLPNDRFSAERPEGSISTLTIQRTEQRDSAMYRCASSLGDWPETQYFGPGTRLLVL.

The rearrangement joins TRBV5-1 to TRBJ2-3; D possibly corresponds to TRBD2 (6 bases). The CDR3 runs to 15 residues. With 3 bases removed from V and 1 base from J, the gap between germline ends came to 12 bases. The V gene's germline CDR1 is SGHRS and CDR2 YFSETQ. CDR3 DNA: TGCGCCAGCAGCTCCCGAGGCGGGGGCACAGATACGCAGTATTTT. Amino acids: CASSSRGGGTDTQYF.

This clone has a handful of counts. The V gene is TRBV28, the J gene TRBJ2-7, with D possibly being TRBD1 (6 bases). The V end lost 6 bases, the J end lost 5 bases, and 17 bases lay between the germline ends. The CDR3 sequence is 14 residues long. Germline V gene sequence: CDR1 MDHEN, CDR2 SYDVKM. CDR3 sequence reads: CASRLQGYVDEQYF. The CDR3 nucleotides read TGTGCCAGCAGGTTACAGGGTTACGTCGACGAGCAGTACTTC.

The chain employs TRBV6-1 and TRBJ2-1; 9 positions match TRBD2. The germline gives CDR1 MNHNS, CDR2 SASEGT. With V trimmed by 1 base and J by 4 bases, 2 bases remained unmatched. This CDR3 region has 15 residues. CDR3 nucleotides: TGTGCCAGCAGTGAAGGGACTAGCGCTTACAATGAGCAGTTCTTC. Translating it yields CASSEGTSAYNEQFF.

J is TRBJ1-6 and V is TRBV5-1; D is perhaps TRBD1 (5 bases). The CDR3 totals 15 residues. Trimming pared 5 bases from V and 0 bases from J, leaving 9 bases between. CDR1 SGHRS and CDR2 YFSETQ come from the germline V gene. This chain's CDR3 is CASRGDGSYNSPLHF. CDR3 DNA: TGCGCCAGCAGAGGGGATGGCTCCTATAATTCACCCCTCCACTTT.

This chain links TRBV7-2 with TRBJ1-2, with unresolved D. The CDR3 runs to 13 residues. V dropped 3 bases and J dropped 0 bases, with 5 bases sitting between them. Germline V gene lookup returns CDR1 SGHTA and CDR2 FQGNSA. The CDR3 loop reads CASSFGPNYGYTF. For the CDR3, the DNA is TGTGCCAGCAGCTTTGGGCCTAACTATGGCTACACCTTC. The full variable domain, its missing parts supplied by reference TRBV7-2 and TRBJ1-2, is GAGVSQSPSNKVTEKGKDVELRCDPISGHTALYWYRQSLGQGLEFLIYFQGNSAPDKSGLPSDRFSAERTGGSVSTLTIQRTQQEDSAVYLCASSFGPNYGYTFGSGTRLTVV.

The rearrangement uses TRBV11-2 and TRBJ2-7, with 10 positions matching TRBD2. The V and J ends lost 5 bases and 2 bases, in that order; junction bases with no gene match: 3. The length of the CDR3 is 14 residues. Looked up from germline, CDR1 is SGHAT and CDR2 is FQNNGV. The CDR3: CASSRTSGPYEQYF. CDR3 nucleotide sequence: TGTGCCAGCAGCCGGACTAGCGGACCCTACGAGCAGTACTTC.

The gene calls are TRBV4-1 and TRBJ2-7; D possibly corresponds to TRBD1 (5 bases). Germline assignment: CDR1 MGHRA and CDR2 YSYEKL. Between the trimmed V and J ends, which lost 0 bases and 2 bases, there was a span of 8 bases. The CDR3 consists of 14 residues. CDR3 coding DNA: TGCGCCAGCAGCCAAGAACAGGCGCCCTACGAGCAGTACTTC. It translates to CASSQEQAPYEQYF.

The chain has TRBV9 and TRBJ2-7, with 16 bases fitting TRBD2. In germline, CDR1 is SGDLS, CDR2 YYNGEE. Trimming took 4 bases from V and 5 from J; bases not matched to a gene: 9. The CDR3 spans 17 residues. This CDR3 is CASSSGTSGGVRDEQYF. CDR3 bases: TGTGCCAGCAGCTCAGGGACTAGCGGGGGGGTACGGGACGAGCAGTACTTC.

This chain joins TRBV9 and TRBJ2-5, with 9 bases matching TRBD2. Per the germline V gene, CDR1 is SGDLS and CDR2 is YYNGEE. V shed 0 bases and J 4 bases; nucleotides not matched to a gene: 4. CDR3 length equals 15 residues. The CDR3 loop reads CASSVGDSGGETQYF. CDR3 DNA sequence: TGTGCCAGCAGCGTAGGGGATAGCGGGGGAGAGACCCAGTACTTC.

On this clone itself: As the CDR3 is not closed by the conserved phenylalanine or tryptophan, this likely results from a read error. The limits of the CDR3 on the DNA are not certain, so only TCRdb's listed CDR3 is given. This chain connects TRBV6-9 to TRBJ1-2. Germline V lookup: CDR1 MNHGY, CDR2 SVAAGI. The CDR3 spans 8 residues, counting both ends. The CDR3 loop reads CASSSQEA.

The rearrangement links TRBV28 to TRBJ2-2; 8 bases agree with TRBD2. With 1 base clipped from V and 2 bases from J, the junction kept 3 bases outside the gene matches. Germline V gene data show CDR1 as MDHEN and CDR2 as SYDVKM. The CDR3 totals 16 residues. CDR3 sequence (DNA): TGTGCCAGCAGTTTATTTACTAGCGGTAACACCGGGGAGCTGTTTTTT. The encoded protein is CASSLFTSGNTGELFF.

The chain employs TRBV14 and TRBJ1-1, with 9 positions matching TRBD1. CDR3 size: 14 residues. Trimming at V came to 4 bases and at J to 3 bases, leaving 3 bases not matched to a gene. Germline lookup yields CDR1 SGHDN and CDR2 FVKESK. CDR3 protein: CASSPYRGHTEAFF. The DNA for the CDR3 is TGTGCCAGCAGCCCCTACAGGGGGCACACTGAAGCTTTCTTT.

The chain couples TRBV7-2 to TRBJ2-1; 11 bases are shared with TRBD1. The CDR3 spans 16 residues. Germline V gene lookup returns CDR1 SGHTA and CDR2 FQGNSA. The trim removed 5 bases at V and 8 bases at J, leaving 11 bases unmatched. The CDR3 spells CASSLTPGQGAHEQFF. The CDR3 DNA follows: TGTGCCAGCAGCCTCACCCCCGGACAGGGGGCACATGAGCAGTTCTTC.

This chain uses TRBV29-1 with TRBJ2-4; 7 bases agree with TRBD2. The V gene's germline CDR1 is SQVTM and CDR2 ANQGSEA. The CDR3 spans 12 residues. V lost 6 bases, J lost 7 bases, and 6 bases stayed unmatched. CDR3 loop: CSVGGRTNIQYF. CDR3 in DNA: TGCAGCGTAGGCGGGAGAACCAACATTCAGTACTTC.

The chain uses TRBV6-5 and TRBJ1-5, with D possibly being TRBD1 (6 bases). The V gene lost 6 bases and the J gene lost 5 bases, with 11 bases spanning the gap. The CDR3 is 13 amino acids. Germline V lookup: CDR1 MNHEY, CDR2 SVGAGI. CDR3 bases: TGTGCCAGCAGGGGGGGGCAAGATCAGCCCCAGCATTTT. Its translation: CASRGGQDQPQHF.

The gene calls are TRBV18 and TRBJ2-5; a possible D gene is TRBD2 (5 bases). CDR1 is KGHSH, CDR2 LQKENI, per germline. Trimming pared 3 bases from V and 4 bases from J, leaving 12 bases between. This CDR3 is built from 14 residues. The CDR3 is CASSPRGSRETQYF. In DNA, the CDR3 is TGTGCCAGCTCACCCCGGGGTTCCCGAGAGACCCAGTACTTC. Full variable domain (rest looked up from reference TRBV18 and TRBJ2-5): NAGVMQNPRHLVRRRGQEARLRCSPMKGHSHVYWYRQLPEEGLKFMVYLQKENIIDESGMPKERFSAEFPKEGPSILRIQQVVRGDSAAYFCASSPRGSRETQYFGPGTRLLVL.

The CDR3 DNA sequence: TGTGCCAGCAGTAGGCTAGGGACAGCGAACACTGAAGCTTTCTTT. Protein product: CASSRLGTANTEAFF. This chain connects TRBV6-1 to TRBJ1-1; 7 bases line up with TRBD1. Germline V gene data show CDR1 as MNHNS and CDR2 as SASEGT. V was clipped by 5 bases and J by 1 base; unmatched bases: 7. The CDR3 consists of 15 residues.

Here the CDR3 reads CASMRARETQYF. In DNA, the CDR3 is TGCGCCAGCATGAGGGCGCGGGAGACCCAGTACTTC. The chain combines TRBV10-1 with TRBJ2-5; maybe TRBD2 (5 bases). CDR3 length equals 12 residues. Trimming left V 7 bases short and J 5 bases short, with 11 bases between. Germline V gene sequence: CDR1 WNHNN, CDR2 SYGVQD (reference sequence).

The CDR3 DNA follows: TGTGCCAGCAGCGCAGAGGGACAGGGAGTTCTGGAGCAGTACTTC. It codes for CASSAEGQGVLEQYF. The chain recombines TRBV7-9 with TRBJ2-7, with TRBD1 identical over 9 bases. With 5 bases clipped from V and 7 bases from J, the junction kept 12 bases outside the gene matches. Per germline, CDR1 SEHNR and CDR2 FQNEAQ (reference sequence). CDR3 length: 15 residues.